Listed below are T cell receptor beta chains from one sample, sequenced in a study of T cell repertoires in cytomegalovirus infection. Via MiXCR, TCRdb re-called the reads, giving one row per CDR3 protein. The data contain about 400,000 distinct CDR3 sequences, around a sixth of them seen just once; the ten biggest clones take up 7.5% to 9.5%. Sequencing was performed on PBMCs. The receptors were sampled from a human donor in good health (CMV status not recorded). Some clones in this sample may be carry-over from other donors' samples. CDR3s include the opening cysteine and the closing phenylalanine or tryptophan. The size entry is marked missing in some rows and otherwise reads once, few, many or a size class.

CDR3aa: CASRQGEHNTEAFF
j_gene: TRBJ1-1
v_gene: TRBV2
abundance: many

CDR3aa: CSARDPGPGEAFF
j_gene: TRBJ1-1
v_gene: TRBV20-1
abundance: NA

CDR3aa: CASSSTAAGQPQHF
j_gene: TRBJ1-5
v_gene: TRBV7-9
abundance: many

CDR3aa: CASSLRGQGEQPQHF
j_gene: TRBJ1-5
v_gene: TRBV7-2
abundance: many

CDR3aa: CSVEVPRAMNTEAFF
j_gene: TRBJ1-1
v_gene: TRBV29-1
abundance: NA

CDR3aa: CASSSGLALSYEQYF
j_gene: TRBJ2-7
v_gene: TRBV11-2
abundance: many

CDR3aa: CASSLAVGGGPTGELFF
j_gene: TRBJ2-2
v_gene: TRBV7-2
abundance: many

CDR3aa: CASSLVATGSSYEQYF
j_gene: TRBJ2-7
v_gene: TRBV5-5
abundance: NA

CDR3aa: CASSTPGQGGFSTDTQYF
j_gene: TRBJ2-3
v_gene: TRBV7-8
abundance: many

CDR3aa: CASSPRERTYEQYF
j_gene: TRBJ2-7
v_gene: TRBV18
abundance: NA

CDR3aa: CASSGVSQAQAEAFF
j_gene: TRBJ1-1
v_gene: TRBV19
abundance: NA

CDR3aa: CSVSGGSTDTQYF
j_gene: TRBJ2-3
v_gene: TRBV20-1
abundance: NA

CDR3aa: CASSYYPGGYSNQPQHF
j_gene: TRBJ1-5
v_gene: TRBV6-6
abundance: few

CDR3aa: CASRRPQGNGYTF
j_gene: TRBJ1-2
v_gene: TRBV6-8
abundance: NA

CDR3aa: CASTAYQETQYF
j_gene: TRBJ2-5
v_gene: TRBV2
abundance: NA

CDR3aa: CACSPPGTSPFNEQFF
j_gene: TRBJ2-1
v_gene: TRBV6-1
abundance: NA

CDR3aa: CASSPPRDNYGYTF
j_gene: TRBJ1-2
v_gene: TRBV28
abundance: NA

CDR3aa: CASSPYGGRMIQETQYF
j_gene: TRBJ2-5
v_gene: TRBV7-9
abundance: few

CDR3aa: CASRDVEAFF
j_gene: TRBJ1-1
v_gene: TRBV28
abundance: many

CDR3aa: CASSLAESRGGYTF
j_gene: TRBJ1-2
v_gene: TRBV7-2
abundance: many

CDR3aa: CSAIGGPQETQYF
j_gene: TRBJ2-5
v_gene: TRBV20-1
abundance: few

CDR3aa: CATGTARETQYF
j_gene: TRBJ2-5
v_gene: TRBV15
abundance: NA

CDR3aa: CSAASGVETQYF
j_gene: TRBJ2-5
v_gene: TRBV20-1
abundance: NA

CDR3aa: CASSRYPSSYNEQFF
j_gene: TRBJ2-1
v_gene: TRBV7-2
abundance: few

CDR3aa: CASSWGVRETQYF
j_gene: TRBJ2-5
v_gene: TRBV7-2
abundance: many

CDR3aa: CASSYSGQGNLETQYF
j_gene: TRBJ2-5
v_gene: TRBV6-5
abundance: few

CDR3aa: CASSPLGLAGAAYNEQFF
j_gene: TRBJ2-1
v_gene: TRBV7-2
abundance: many

CDR3aa: CASRTGYQPQHF
j_gene: TRBJ1-5
v_gene: TRBV19
abundance: few

CDR3aa: CSANRGQNTEAFF
j_gene: TRBJ1-1
v_gene: TRBV20-1
abundance: NA

CDR3aa: CASSLTGSSTDTQYF
j_gene: TRBJ2-3
v_gene: TRBV12-3/TRBV12-4
abundance: few